This TCR beta chain was captured in a study of CD8+CD57+ T cells in acquired aplastic anemia. Whole-study context: The mean DNA yield obtained from sorted CD4+ and CD8+ cells came to 3.2 ug.

Trimming shortened V by 9 bases and J by 6 bases, and 19 bases separated the two germline ends. The CDR3 is 14 residues long. Germline V lookup: CDR1 LNHDA, CDR2 SQIVND (reference sequence). Study-wide findings and caveats: The study found no significant CD8+ Simpson's diversity difference between patients and controls. Both patients and controls carried the same twenty-nine CD8+ CDR3 sequences.

The template for TCR beta VDJ and CDR3 sequence profiling was genomic DNA. TCRdb re-called the reads through MiXCR, storing one row per CDR3 protein. Of hundreds of thousands of distinct CDR3 sequences listed, around 30% are singletons. Patients chosen for sequencing had CD8+CD57+ cells that had expanded, as shown by flow cytometry. There was no therapy given to any patient before the blood sampling took place. This clonotype has only a few counts. Its antigen is unidentified. The chain combines TRBV19 with TRBJ2-3; possibly TRBD2 for D (7 bases). The source of this sequence is a human donor with aplastic anemia. The source material was sorted CD4+, CD8+, or CD8+CD57+ T cells (not recorded which) from PBMCs. CDR3 in amino acids: CASLGGAQRDTQYF. Here the CDR3 DNA reads TGTGCCAGCTTGGGGGGGGCTCAAAGGGATACGCAGTATTTT.